The clone carrying this TCR beta chain was seen many times. The sample originates from a study of T cells after yellow fever vaccination. MiXCR, run by TCRdb on the 5' RACE reads, gives a single entry per CDR3 protein. The table lists some 300,000 distinct CDR3 sequences, roughly 3.5% of them singletons. This receptor was obtained from a man between 18 and 29 years old who received the YFV17D yellow fever vaccine. Specimen: PBMCs, collected on the day of the yellow fever booster vaccination.

CDR3 DNA sequence: TGCGCCAGCAGTCCCCCGGGAATTAACTATGGCTACACCTTC. Protein: CASSPPGINYGYTF. The genes are TRBV5-1 and TRBJ1-2; no clear D gene. Trimming cost V 5 bases and J 1 base, with 12 bases left between them. Per the germline V gene, CDR1 is SGHRS and CDR2 is YFSETQ. This CDR3 contains 14 residues.